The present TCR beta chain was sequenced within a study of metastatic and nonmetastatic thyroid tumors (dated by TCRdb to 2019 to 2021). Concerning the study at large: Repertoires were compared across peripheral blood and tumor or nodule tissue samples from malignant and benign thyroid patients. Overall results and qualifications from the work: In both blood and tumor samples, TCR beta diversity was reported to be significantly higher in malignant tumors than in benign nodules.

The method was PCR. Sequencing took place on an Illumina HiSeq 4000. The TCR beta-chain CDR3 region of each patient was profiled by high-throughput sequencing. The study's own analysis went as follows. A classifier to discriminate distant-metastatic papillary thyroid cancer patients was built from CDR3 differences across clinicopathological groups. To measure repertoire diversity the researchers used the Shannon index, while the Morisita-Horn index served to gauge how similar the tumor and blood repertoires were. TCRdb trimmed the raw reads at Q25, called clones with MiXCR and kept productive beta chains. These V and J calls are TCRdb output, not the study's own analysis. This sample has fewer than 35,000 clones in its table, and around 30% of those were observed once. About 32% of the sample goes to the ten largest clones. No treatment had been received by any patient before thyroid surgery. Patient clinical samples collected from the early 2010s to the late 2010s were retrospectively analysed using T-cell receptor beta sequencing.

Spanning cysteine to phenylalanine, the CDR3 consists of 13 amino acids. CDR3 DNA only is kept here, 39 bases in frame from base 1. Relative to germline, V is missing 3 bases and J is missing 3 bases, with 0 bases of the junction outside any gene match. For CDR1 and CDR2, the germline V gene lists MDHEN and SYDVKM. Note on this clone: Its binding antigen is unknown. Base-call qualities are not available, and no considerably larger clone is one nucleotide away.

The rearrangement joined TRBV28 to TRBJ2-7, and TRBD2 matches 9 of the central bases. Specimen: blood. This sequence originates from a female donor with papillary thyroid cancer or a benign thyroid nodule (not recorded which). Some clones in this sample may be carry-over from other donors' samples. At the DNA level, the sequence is TGTGCCAGCAGTTTGCGGGAGGGCTACGAGCAGTACTTC. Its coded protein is CASSLREGYEQYF.